The 9 T cell receptor beta chains reported below all come from one sample, sequenced in a study of blood T cells in healthy people across ages. Combining a sample-barcoded 5' primer with a J-beta primer mix, a second PCR ran for roughly 7 to 12 cycles. TCRdb reprocessed the 5' RACE reads via MiXCR and lists one record per CDR3 protein. The sample contains 1.5 million to 2 million distinct CDR3 sequences, around half of which appear only once. Source material: blood. The receptors were gathered from a middle-aged woman in good health.

The rearrangement links TRBV20-1 to TRBJ2-4; 7 nucleotides match TRBD1. The J call may not be correct, given that the DNA end is closer to TRBJ2-5. The V gene's germline CDR1 is DFQATT and CDR2 SNEGSKA (reference sequence). The CDR3 is 15 residues long. Here the CDR3 reads CSAADRRTRGETQYF. DNA of the CDR3: TGCAGTGCTGCCGATCGTCGGACCAGGGGGGAGACCCAGTACTTC.

This chain joins TRBV6-5 and TRBJ2-1; 9 nucleotides match TRBD2. The J call may be incorrect, as the DNA end agrees better with TRBJ2-7. This CDR3 has 19 residues. The germline CDR1 and CDR2 sequences are MNHEY and SVGAGI. The DNA of the CDR3 is TGTGCCAGCAGTTACTCGTTTCTAGCGGGGTACAGCTCCTACAATGAGCAGTACTTC. Its protein product is CASSYSFLAGYSSYNEQYF.

The chain couples TRBV19 to TRBJ1-2, with a possible D match to TRBD1 (5 bases). The germline CDR1 and CDR2 sequences are LNHDA and SQIVND (reference sequence). V lost 9 bases and J lost 4, with 15 bases in between. This CDR3 comprises 13 residues. The CDR3 DNA sequence: TGTGCCAGCCTCCGGAGGGGACCCTATGGCTACACCTTC. This sequence encodes CASLRRGPYGYTF.

This clonotype was seen a handful of times. CDR3 residues: CASSSPLSNIQYF. The CDR3 DNA reads as TGTGCCAGCAGCTCCCCCCTATCGAACATTCAGTACTTC. The V call is TRBV7-2, the J call TRBJ2-4; D unresolved. Germline CDR1 reads SGHTA; CDR2 reads FQGNSA. The CDR3 length is 13 residues. With 4 bases removed from V and 7 bases from J, the gap between germline ends came to 11 bases.

The chain recombines TRBV7-2 with TRBJ2-1; TRBD1 agrees at 8 bases. CDR3 length: 15 residues. The germline V gene has CDR1 SGHTA and CDR2 FQGNSA. V was pared by 1 base and J by 3 bases, with 2 bases of the junction left unmatched. CDR3 in amino acids: CASSLDGQGYNEQFF. CDR3 DNA: TGTGCCAGCAGCTTAGACGGACAGGGCTACAATGAGCAGTTCTTC.

The gene calls are TRBV6-5 and TRBJ2-5, with D possibly matching TRBD1 (7 bases). Deletions cut 2 bases from V and 2 bases from J, with 12 bases between. The CDR3 is made up of 15 amino acids. Germline V gene sequence: CDR1 MNHEY, CDR2 SVGAGI. CDR3 coding DNA: TGTGCCAGCAGTTACGCGGGACAGCGTCAAGAGACCCAGTACTTC. Residues: CASSYAGQRQETQYF.

This clonotype was seen a handful of times. This chain joins TRBV20-1 and TRBJ2-7; 8 bases map to TRBD1. V dropped 4 bases and J dropped 5; count of bases not matched to a gene: 10. Germline assignment: CDR1 DFQATT and CDR2 SNEGSKA (reference sequence). The CDR3 extends over 14 amino acids. The CDR3 is CSAMTGERVNEQYF. The CDR3 bases are TGCAGTGCTATGACAGGGGAACGGGTTAACGAGCAGTACTTC.

The chain recombines TRBV7-3 with TRBJ2-5, with D unclear. Germline CDR1 and CDR2: SGHTA and FQGTGA. The CDR3 runs to 13 residues. The V and J ends lost 7 bases and 0 bases respectively, with 9 bases between them. The CDR3 sequence: CASISQDQETQYF. The CDR3 bases are TGTGCCAGCATATCCCAAGACCAAGAGACCCAGTACTTC.

CDR3 residues: CASSPGQGGFYTEAFF. The CDR3 DNA follows: TGTGCCAGCAGTCCCGGACAGGGCGGCTTTTACACTGAAGCTTTCTTT. This chain links TRBV27 with TRBJ1-1; 8 bases map to TRBD1. The J segment lost 3 bases and the V segment lost 5 bases, leaving 11 bases of the junction unmatched. Germline loops: CDR1 MNHEY, CDR2 SMNVEV (reference sequence). This CDR3 spans 16 amino acids.